Sequencing of this T cell receptor beta chain was carried out in a study of shared clonotypes between healthy human individuals. Per sorted-subset replicate PCR, input was around 220 ng DNA, representing tens of thousands of T cell genomes. The assay was immunoSEQ multiplex PCR, and TCRdb's table has in-frame clones only and misses some. The sample yields approximately 1.9 million clones, just over 90% seen once. Study-wide findings and caveats: Measured sharing among donors was expected to vary with sequencing depth.

Positive CCR7 selection of CD45RO-negative cells yielded the naive CD8 cells, and terminally differentiated effector memory CD45RA+ cells were excluded. The study drew its donors from healthy HIV-negative adults without recent acute infections or vaccinations. The CDR3 spans 13 residues. The germline V gene has CDR1 MNHNS and CDR2 SASEGT. The V gene lost 7 bases and the J gene lost 9 bases, with 13 bases spanning the gap. The sample holds one count of this clone. Its antigen is still unknown. The rearrangement links TRBV6-1 to TRBJ1-6; no clear D gene. This TCR was recovered from a man aged 18-30 years in good health. Some clones in this sample may be carry-over from other donors' samples. Sequenced input: naive CD8+ T cells from PBMCs. Here the CDR3 reads CASKSGPRSPLHF. The CDR3 coding sequence is TGTGCCAGCAAATCCGGACCTCGTTCACCCCTCCACTTT.